These T cell receptor beta chains were read from a single sample in a study of a mutant IDH1 vaccine in newly diagnosed glioma. No cognate antigen is known for these TCRs. The table came from immunoSEQ multiplex PCR; TCRdb's copy has only in-frame clones and leaves some out. The sample has just over 60,000 clones, less than 90% seen once. The sequenced sample was PBMCs, obtained from a glioma patient whose treatment included an IDH1 peptide vaccine. These receptors were taken from a young man with glioma. Both conserved end residues are part of each CDR3. The order of the fields is V gene, clone size, J gene, D gene, CDR3 DNA, CDR3 protein. A D gene is named only where the DNA matches it firmly. Expanded clones are given a class, and other clones once, few, many or no size at all.

TRBV6-1	-	TRBJ1-2	-	TGTGCCAGCACTGAGGGTTACTATGGCTACACCTTC	CASTEGYYGYTF
TRBV4-1	-	TRBJ1-1	-	TGCGCCAGCAGCCAAGAAGAGGGGTTGAACACTGAAGCTTTCTTT	CASSQEEGLNTEAFF
TRBV6-5	once	TRBJ1-3	TRBD1	TGTGCCAGCAGTTACTCGACAGGGGGCACCATATATTTT	CASSYSTGGTIYF
TRBV10-3	-	TRBJ1-1	-	TGTGCCATCAGTGAGGCCAGCGACACTGAAGCTTTCTTT	CAISEASDTEAFF
TRBV2	-	TRBJ1-1	-	TGTGCCCCCAAGGCGGGGTTGGGAGCTTTCTTT	CAPKAGLGAFF
TRBV6-6	-	TRBJ1-2	TRBD1	TGTGCCAGCAGTACAGGGGGAGGAAACTATGGCTACACCTTC	CASSTGGGNYGYTF
TRBV25-1	-	TRBJ2-5	TRBD1	TGTGCCAGCAGTGAATCCGGGACAGGGAGGTGGGAGACCCAGTACTTC	CASSESGTGRWETQYF
TRBV6-5	few	TRBJ2-6	-	TGTGCCAGCAGCATACGACGGGCTGGGGCCAACGTCCTGACTTTC	CASSIRRAGANVLTF
TRBV2	-	TRBJ1-2	-	TGTGCCAGCAGTGAGGGTCGAAAGGGTGGCTACACCTTC	CASSEGRKGGYTF
TRBV28	-	TRBJ1-5	-	TGTGCCAGCACGAAGGGGGGGAGCAATCAGCCCCAGCATTTT	CASTKGGSNQPQHF
TRBV19	few	TRBJ1-1	TRBD1	TGTGCCAGTAGTACCCTCACGACAGGGGGCAACACTGAAGCTTTCTTT	CASSTLTTGGNTEAFF
TRBV30	-	TRBJ1-3	-	TGTGCCTGGAAGGCATCTGGTGGAAACACCATATATTTT	CAWKASGGNTIYF
TRBV6-5	-	TRBJ2-5	TRBD1	TGTGCCAGCAGTCGAGACAGGGGAGAGACCCAGTACTTC	CASSRDRGETQYF
TRBV18	-	TRBJ1-6	TRBD1	TGTGCCAGCTCACAGTCGGGACAGCCTAATTCACCCCTCCACTTT	CASSQSGQPNSPLHF
TRBV14	-	TRBJ1-6	TRBD1	TGTGCCAGCAGCGACGGACAGGGAGGTAATTCACCCCTCCACTTT	CASSDGQGGNSPLHF
TRBV7-6	once	TRBJ2-1	TRBD2	TGTGCCAGCAGCTTACCGGGGGGGCCGTCTGATGAGCAGTTCTTC	CASSLPGGPSDEQFF
TRBV7-9	-	TRBJ1-2	TRBD1	TGTGCCAGCAGCCGGAATCCGCAGACAGGGCTTTACGGGGGCTACACCTTC	CASSRNPQTGLYGGYTF
TRBV19	-	TRBJ1-2	-	TGTGCCAGTAGTATACCCCCGGCTGGCTACACCTTC	CASSIPPAGYTF
TRBV7-8	-	TRBJ2-7	TRBD2	TGTGCCAGCAGCTTAGTTCAGGGACTAGCGGGGGGGAGGCACGAGCAGTACTTC	CASSLVQGLAGGRHEQYF
TRBV29-1	once	TRBJ2-3	TRBD1	TGCAGCGTTGAGCGAGTTCAGGGACAGGGTAAAACAGATACGCAGTATTTT	CSVERVQGQGKTDTQYF
TRBV5-6	-	TRBJ1-3	-	TGTGCCAGCAGCCTCATCAGCCCTACTGGAAACACCATATATTTT	CASSLISPTGNTIYF
TRBV4-1	-	TRBJ1-5	-	TGCGCCAGCAGCCTAGGGGCGGTCGATCAGCCCCAGCATTTT	CASSLGAVDQPQHF
TRBV5-1	-	TRBJ2-7	-	TGCGCCAGCAGCTTGACGGGGACCTACGAGCAGTACTTC	CASSLTGTYEQYF
TRBV11-3	-	TRBJ2-1	-	TGTGCCAGCAGCTTAGTGGGCAATGAGCAGTTCTTC	CASSLVGNEQFF
TRBV25-1	-	TRBJ1-4	-	TGTGCCAGCAGTGTGGGGGAAAAACTGTTTTTT	CASSVGEKLFF
TRBV7-9	once	TRBJ2-2	TRBD1	TGTGCCAGCAGCTTAGCAGGGGGCCCCGGGGAGCTGTTTTTT	CASSLAGGPGELFF
TRBV6-1	-	TRBJ2-2	TRBD1	TGTGCCTCCAGGGGGACCCCGAACACCGGGGAGCTGTTTTTT	CASRGTPNTGELFF
TRBV5-4	few	TRBJ2-1	TRBD2	TGTGCCAGCACACAGGGTTTACGGGAGGGTGAGCAGTTCTTC	CASTQGLREGEQFF
TRBV5-1	-	TRBJ1-3	-	TGCGCCAGCAGCAAGATTCCCCAAGACACCATATATTTT	CASSKIPQDTIYF
TRBV30	few	TRBJ1-5	-	TGTGCCTGGAATGGGGATAGCAATCAGCCCCAGCATTTT	CAWNGDSNQPQHF
TRBV7-2	-	TRBJ2-7	TRBD2	TGTGCCAGCAGCCCCCCCGGGGGGGGCTACGAGCAGTACTTC	CASSPPGGGYEQYF
TRBV6-5	few	TRBJ2-2	TRBD1	TGTGCCAGCAGATTGGGACAGACCCTCACCGGGGAGCTGTTTTTT	CASRLGQTLTGELFF
TRBV7-9	-	TRBJ1-1	-	TGTGCCAGCAGCTTCCCAGGGATGGAAGCTTTCTTT	CASSFPGMEAFF
TRBV4-1	-	TRBJ2-5	TRBD1	TGCGCCAGCAGCCGACCGGGACAGCAAGAGACCCAGTACTTC	CASSRPGQQETQYF
TRBV9	-	TRBJ2-5	TRBD1	TGTGCCAGCAGCGTGACCCTCGGACAGGGCGTCGAGACCCAGTACTTC	CASSVTLGQGVETQYF
TRBV2	-	TRBJ1-1	-	TGTGCCAGCAGGGCGGGACGGATGAACACTGAAGCTTTCTTT	CASRAGRMNTEAFF
TRBV5-1	-	TRBJ2-1	TRBD2	TGCGCCAGCAGCCCTACTAGCGGGATTCCGGGGAATGAGCAGTTCTTC	CASSPTSGIPGNEQFF
TRBV6-1	-	TRBJ1-2	TRBD1	TGTGCCAGCAGTGTACAGACAGGGGGGATTAATGGCTACACCTTC	CASSVQTGGINGYTF
TRBV7-6	-	TRBJ2-1	-	TGTGCCAGCAGCCCTAGTACTCCACTCATTTACAATGAGCAGTTCTTC	CASSPSTPLIYNEQFF
TRBV9	-	TRBJ2-1	TRBD1	TGTGCCAGCAGCGTAGGACAGGGCGTATCCTACAATGAGCAGTTCTTC	CASSVGQGVSYNEQFF
TRBV6-1	-	TRBJ1-4	-	TGTGCCAGCAGTGAATTGAGGGAAGCTAATGAAAAACTGTTTTTT	CASSELREANEKLFF
TRBV27	-	TRBJ2-2	TRBD2	TGTGCCAGCAGGAGGACTAGCGGGGGGACCGGGGAGCTGTTTTTT	CASRRTSGGTGELFF
TRBV19	once	TRBJ2-1	TRBD2	TGTGCCAGTAGTATAGATCTGGGCGGGGGGAGACAGAATGAGCAGTTCTTC	CASSIDLGGGRQNEQFF
TRBV5-6	-	TRBJ1-1	TRBD1	TGTGCCAGCAGCTCTACAGGGGGCGCGTGGAACACTGAAGCTTTCTTT	CASSSTGGAWNTEAFF
TRBV28	-	TRBJ2-2	-	TGTGCCAGCAGTTTACGGGGGTCGGGGGAGCTGTTTTTT	CASSLRGSGELFF
TRBV18	-	TRBJ2-5	TRBD1	TGTGCCAGCTCACCCGGACAGGGACCTGGGAAGACCCAGTACTTC	CASSPGQGPGKTQYF
TRBV5-1	-	TRBJ2-5	TRBD2	TGCGCCAGCAGCTTGGGGCTAGCGGGGGGAGGCTCACGGACCCAGTACTTC	CASSLGLAGGGSRTQYF
TRBV6-4	once	TRBJ2-1	TRBD2	TGTGCCAGCAGTGGGGGAGGGGATTTCACCAATGAGCAGTTCTTC	CASSGGGDFTNEQFF
TRBV27	-	TRBJ1-6	-	TGTGCCAGCACTAACAACATCCAGGGGTGGCGAAATTCACCCCTCCACTTT	CASTNNIQGWRNSPLHF
TRBV19	-	TRBJ1-1	-	TGTGCCAAGGTGCCATATGCAGGGAAGATGAACACTGAAGCTTTCTTT	CAKVPYAGKMNTEAFF
TRBV25-1	-	TRBJ2-3	-	TGTGCCAGCAGTAGAGGAGACAGGCAGTATTTT	CASSRGDRQYF